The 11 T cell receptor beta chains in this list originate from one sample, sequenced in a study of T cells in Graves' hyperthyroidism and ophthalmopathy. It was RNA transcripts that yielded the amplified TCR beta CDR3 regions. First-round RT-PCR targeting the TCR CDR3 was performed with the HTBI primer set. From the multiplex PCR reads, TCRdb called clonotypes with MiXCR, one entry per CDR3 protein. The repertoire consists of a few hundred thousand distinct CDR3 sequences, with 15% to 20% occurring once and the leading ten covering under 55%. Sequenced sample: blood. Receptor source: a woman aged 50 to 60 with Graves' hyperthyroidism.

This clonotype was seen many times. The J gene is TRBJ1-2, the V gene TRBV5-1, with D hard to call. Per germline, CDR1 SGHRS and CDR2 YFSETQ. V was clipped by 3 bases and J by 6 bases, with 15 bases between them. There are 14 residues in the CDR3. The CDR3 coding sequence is TGCGCCAGCAGCTCCGGGATGTGGACTAATGGCTACACCTTC. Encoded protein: CASSSGMWTNGYTF.

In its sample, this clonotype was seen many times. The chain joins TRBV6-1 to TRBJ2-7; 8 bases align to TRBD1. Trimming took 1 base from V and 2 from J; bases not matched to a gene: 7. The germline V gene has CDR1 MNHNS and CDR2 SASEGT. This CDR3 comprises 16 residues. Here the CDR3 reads CASSEDYRGFTYEQYV. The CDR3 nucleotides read TGTGCCAGCAGTGAAGACTACAGGGGGTTCACCTACGAGCAGTACGTC.

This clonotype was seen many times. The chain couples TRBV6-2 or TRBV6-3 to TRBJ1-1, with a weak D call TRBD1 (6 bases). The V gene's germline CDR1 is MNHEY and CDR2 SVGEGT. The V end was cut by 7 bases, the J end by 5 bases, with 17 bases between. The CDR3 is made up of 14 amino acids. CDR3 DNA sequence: TGTGCCAGCACCCCATTCGGGGGCGGGACTGAAGCTTTCTTT. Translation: CASTPFGGGTEAFF.

The CDR3 DNA is TGTGCCAGCAGCGTCCGGACTAGCGGGAGGGGTACAACCGGGGAGCTGTTTTTT. This translates into CASSVRTSGRGTTGELFF. The genes are TRBV9 and TRBJ2-2, with TRBD2 matching over 15 bases. Germline lookup yields CDR1 SGDLS and CDR2 YYNGEE. The CDR3 spans 18 residues. V lost 2 bases, J lost 5 bases, and 7 bases stayed unmatched.

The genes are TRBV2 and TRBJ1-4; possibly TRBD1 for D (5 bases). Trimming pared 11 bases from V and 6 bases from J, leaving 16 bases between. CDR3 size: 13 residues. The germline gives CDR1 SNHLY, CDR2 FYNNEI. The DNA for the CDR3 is TGTGCCGCCAACTCAGGGCGGTATGAAAAACTGTTTTTT. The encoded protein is CAANSGRYEKLFF.

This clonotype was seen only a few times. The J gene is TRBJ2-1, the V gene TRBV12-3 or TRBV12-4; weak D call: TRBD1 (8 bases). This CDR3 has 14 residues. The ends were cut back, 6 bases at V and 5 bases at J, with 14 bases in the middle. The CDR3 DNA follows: TGTGCCAGCAGGCAGGGGGCGGGAGACAATGAGCAGTTCTTC. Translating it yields CASRQGAGDNEQFF.

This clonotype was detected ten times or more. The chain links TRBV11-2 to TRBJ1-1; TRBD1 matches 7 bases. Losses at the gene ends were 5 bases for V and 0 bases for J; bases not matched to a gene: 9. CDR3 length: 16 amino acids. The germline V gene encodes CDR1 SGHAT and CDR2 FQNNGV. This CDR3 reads CASSLGTVFMNTEAFF. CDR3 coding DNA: TGTGCCAGCAGCCTCGGGACAGTCTTTATGAACACTGAAGCTTTCTTT.

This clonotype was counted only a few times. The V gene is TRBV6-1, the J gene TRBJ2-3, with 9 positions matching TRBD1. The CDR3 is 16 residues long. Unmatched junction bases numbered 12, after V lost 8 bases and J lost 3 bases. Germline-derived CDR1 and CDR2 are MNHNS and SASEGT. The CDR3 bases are TGTGCCAGCCGGGACAGGGCAAATAGAGGGACAGATACGCAGTATTTT. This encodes CASRDRANRGTDTQYF.

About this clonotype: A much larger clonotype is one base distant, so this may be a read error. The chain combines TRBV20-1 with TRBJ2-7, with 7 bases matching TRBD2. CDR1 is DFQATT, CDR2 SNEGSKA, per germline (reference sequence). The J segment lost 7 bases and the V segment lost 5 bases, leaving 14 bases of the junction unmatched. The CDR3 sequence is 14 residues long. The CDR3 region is CSAPQAGELNEQYF. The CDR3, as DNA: TGCAGTGCTCCCCAGGCGGGGGAACTTAATGAGCAGTACTTC.

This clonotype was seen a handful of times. CDR3 protein: CASSFSGVYGYTF. The CDR3 DNA sequence: TGTGCCAGCAGTTTCTCGGGGGTCTATGGCTACACCTTC. This chain joins TRBV12-3 or TRBV12-4 and TRBJ1-2; D is possibly TRBD1 (5 bases). The CDR3 runs to 13 residues. The V end lost 3 bases, the J end lost 4 bases, and 9 bases lay between the germline ends.

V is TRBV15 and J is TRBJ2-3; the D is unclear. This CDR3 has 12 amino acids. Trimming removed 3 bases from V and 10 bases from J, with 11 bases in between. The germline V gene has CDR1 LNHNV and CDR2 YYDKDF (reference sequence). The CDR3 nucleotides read TGTGCCACCAGCAGGAAAGATGGGGCGCAGTATTTT. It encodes CATSRKDGAQYF. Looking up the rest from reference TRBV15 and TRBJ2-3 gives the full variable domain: DAMVIQNPRYQVTQFGKPVTLSCSQTLNHNVMYWYQQKSSQAPKLLFHYYDKDFNNEADTPDNFQSRRPNTSFCFLDIRSPGLGDTAMYLCATSRKDGAQYFGPGTRLTVL.